This T cell receptor (beta chain) was identified in a study of blood T cell repertoires in COVID-19. Study overall: T cells, B-cell-depleted T cells, or PBMCs supplied cDNA or gDNA.

Germline V gives CDR1 GTSNPN, CDR2 SVGIG (reference sequence). The CDR3 consists of 15 residues. Between the trimmed V and J ends, which lost 8 bases and 0 bases, there was a span of 20 bases. Per the original methods: The assay estimated nucleated cells by amplifying reference gene primers. The method was immunoSEQ multiplex PCR; TCRdb's version includes in-frame clones alone and lacks a portion of them. For V, J and clone size, that table is used; D and trimming come from the DNA. The sample lists some 60,000 clones; over 75% were seen once. The rearrangement uses TRBV30 and TRBJ2-7; a weak D match, TRBD1 (6 bases). The sequenced material came from peripheral blood. This TCR came from a man aged 35-49 years with acute or convalescent COVID-19. CDR3 DNA: TGTGCCACCTCCGGGACACCCACTAGCTCCTACGAGCAGTACTTC. Encoded protein: CATSGTPTSSYEQYF.